This entry lists 13 T cell receptor beta chains sequenced from one sample in a study of CD8+ T cells in alopecia areata. The treatment here: oral pan-JAK inhibitor, 5-10 mg twice daily. After isolation, RNA underwent reverse transcription to generate cDNA as the sequencing template. Assay: immunoSEQ multiplex PCR; the TCRdb copy retains only in-frame clones and omits some. Of more than 200,000 clones listed, 64% are singletons. Sequencing was performed on CD4+ T cells sorted from blood, taken at week 4, from a patient treated with tofacitinib. Receptors originate from a human donor with alopecia areata.

The rearrangement uses TRBV29-1 and TRBJ2-6; D not certain. The V end lost 3 bases, the J end lost 1 base, and 7 bases lay between the germline ends. The germline gives CDR1 SQVTM, CDR2 ANQGSEA. This CDR3 is 14 amino acids long. In DNA, the CDR3 is TGCAGCGTTGACGGGCAGTCTGGGGCCAACGTCCTGACTTTC. This sequence encodes CSVDGQSGANVLTF. Together with reference TRBV29-1 and TRBJ2-6, the CDR3 gives the full variable domain: SAVISQKPSRDICQRGTSLTIQCQVDSQVTMMFWYRQQPGQSLTLIATANQGSEATYESGFVIDKFPISRPNLTFSTLTVSNMSPEDSSIYLCSVDGQSGANVLTFGAGSRLTVL.

The chain employs TRBV7-6 and TRBJ2-7; the D is unclear. In germline, CDR1 is SGHVS, CDR2 FNYEAQ. The germline V and J ends were trimmed by 2 bases and 2 bases, with 13 bases remaining between them. The CDR3 runs to 15 residues. CDR3 DNA sequence: TGTGCCAGCAGCTTAATGGAAGGCGTTACCTACGAGCAGTACTTC. This codes for CASSLMEGVTYEQYF.

J is TRBJ1-1 and V is TRBV30; TRBD1 matches at 7 bases. The CDR3 has 13 residues. Germline V gene sequence: CDR1 GTSNPN, CDR2 SVGIG (reference sequence). Trimming removed 4 bases from V and 4 bases from J; junction bases left unmatched: 6. Here the CDR3 DNA reads TGTGCCTGGAACAGGGGAGGGGTCACTGAAGCTTTCTTT. This encodes CAWNRGGVTEAFF.

This clone was seen a few times. The chain employs TRBV27 and TRBJ1-2; D perhaps matches TRBD1 (6 bases). The V end lost 4 bases, the J end lost 8 bases, and 17 bases lay between the germline ends. The CDR3 is made up of 14 amino acids. Germline CDR1 MNHEY, CDR2 SMNVEV (reference sequence). The CDR3 sequence: CASSSSRGLGGYTF. CDR3 DNA sequence: TGTGCCAGCAGTTCCTCCAGGGGTCTTGGAGGCTACACCTTC.

This sequence joins TRBV6-5 and TRBJ1-3; possible D gene TRBD1, 5 bases. Germline CDR1 reads MNHEY; CDR2 reads SVGAGI. This CDR3 is 15 amino acids long. The ends were cut back, 6 bases at V and 0 bases at J, with 12 bases in the middle. The CDR3 is CASSRGLLSGNTIYF. Written as DNA, the CDR3 is TGTGCCAGCAGCCGGGGACTCCTCTCTGGAAACACCATATATTTT.

This sequence joins TRBV28 and TRBJ1-2; no firm D call. V lost 5 bases, J lost 2 bases, and 12 bases lay in between. From germline, CDR1 is MDHEN and CDR2 SYDVKM. This CDR3 has 14 amino acids. The CDR3 DNA sequence: TGTGCCAGCAGTGTCGTCCAGATAAACTATGGCTACACCTTC. Its protein is CASSVVQINYGYTF.

The rearrangement links TRBV23-1 to TRBJ1-6, with D possibly TRBD1 on 6 matching bases. TRBV23-1 is marked as an open reading frame, function uncertain. The V end lost 6 bases, the J end lost 8 bases, and 8 bases lay between the germline ends. CDR3 length: 12 amino acids. CDR3 in amino acids: CASSPGDSPLHF. The CDR3 DNA sequence: TGCGCCAGCAGCCCAGGGGATTCACCCCTCCACTTT.

This sequence joins TRBV15 and TRBJ2-5; unclear D gene. Germline V gene lookup returns CDR1 LNHNV and CDR2 YYDKDF (reference sequence). The V gene lost 5 bases and the J gene lost 4 bases, with 14 bases spanning the gap. There are 14 residues in the CDR3. CDR3 sequence reads: CATSWDFRGETQYF. CDR3 DNA: TGTGCCACCAGCTGGGATTTTCGAGGAGAGACCCAGTACTTC.

The genes are TRBV5-1 and TRBJ2-5; D is undetermined. Germline assignment: CDR1 SGHRS and CDR2 YFSETQ. This CDR3 comprises 13 residues. Trimming pared 0 bases from V and 3 bases from J, leaving 6 bases between. CDR3: CASSLGQEETQYF. The CDR3 region has the DNA TGCGCCAGCAGCTTGGGACAAGAAGAGACCCAGTACTTC. The full variable domain, completed using reference TRBV5-1 and TRBJ2-5, is KAGVTQTPRYLIKTRGQQVTLSCSPISGHRSVSWYQQTPGQGLQFLFEYFSETQRNKGNFPGRFSGRQFSNSRSEMNVSTLELGDSALYLCASSLGQEETQYFGPGTRLLVL.

This clone has only a few counts. The J gene is TRBJ2-5, the V gene TRBV6-5; 8 bases fit TRBD1. Trimming cost V 4 bases and J 4 bases; bases outside gene matches: 5. The CDR3 consists of 14 residues. CDR1 MNHEY and CDR2 SVGAGI come from the germline V gene. This CDR3 is CASSSDRGGETQYF. CDR3 in DNA: TGTGCCAGCAGTTCCGACAGGGGAGGAGAGACCCAGTACTTC.

The chain carries TRBV5-6 and TRBJ2-5; TRBD1 matches 9 bases. Trimming cost V 5 bases and J 5 bases; bases outside gene matches: 13. Germline loops: CDR1 SGHDT, CDR2 YYEEEE. This CDR3 comprises 16 residues. The CDR3 reads CASSSSPGQGTETQYF. CDR3 sequence (DNA): TGTGCCAGCAGTTCGTCACCGGGACAGGGTACGGAGACCCAGTACTTC.

CDR3 region: CASSVGLWNTEAFF. CDR3 DNA: TGTGCCAGTAGTGTCGGACTGTGGAACACTGAAGCTTTCTTT. The rearrangement joins TRBV19 to TRBJ1-1; D is unclear. The CDR3 contains 14 residues. With 5 bases removed from V and 1 base from J, the gap between germline ends came to 11 bases. Germline V gene lookup returns CDR1 LNHDA and CDR2 SQIVND (reference sequence). Combining the CDR3 with reference TRBV19 and TRBJ1-1 gives the whole variable domain DGGITQSPKYLFRKEGQNVTLSCEQNLNHDAMYWYRQDPGQGLRLIYYSQIVNDFQKGDIAEGYSVSREKKESFPLTVTSAQKNPTAFYLCASSVGLWNTEAFFGQGTRLTVV.

This rearrangement joins TRBV18 to TRBJ2-1; the D call may be TRBD1 or TRBD2 (6 bases each). With 6 bases removed from V and 8 bases from J, the gap between germline ends came to 14 bases. This CDR3 has 13 amino acids. Germline V gene lookup returns CDR1 KGHSH and CDR2 LQKENI. The CDR3 reads CASSLGGRDEQFF. The CDR3 coding sequence is TGTGCCAGCTCGCTAGGGGGGCGAGATGAGCAGTTCTTC.